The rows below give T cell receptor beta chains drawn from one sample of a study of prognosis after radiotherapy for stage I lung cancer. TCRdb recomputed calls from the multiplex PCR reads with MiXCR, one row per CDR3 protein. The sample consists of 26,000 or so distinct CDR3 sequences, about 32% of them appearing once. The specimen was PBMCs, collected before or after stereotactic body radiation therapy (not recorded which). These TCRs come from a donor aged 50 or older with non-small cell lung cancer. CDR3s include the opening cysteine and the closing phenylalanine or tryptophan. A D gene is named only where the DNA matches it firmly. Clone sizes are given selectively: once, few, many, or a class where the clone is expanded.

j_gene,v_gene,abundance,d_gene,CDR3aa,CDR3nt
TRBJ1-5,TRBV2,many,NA,CASKARDNQPQHF,TGTGCCAGCAAGGCCCGGGACAATCAGCCCCAGCATTTT
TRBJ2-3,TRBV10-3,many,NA,CAISEYGTQYF,TGTGCCATCAGTGAGTACGGTACGCAGTATTTT
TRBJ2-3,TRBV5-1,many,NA,CASSLAGRGGPDTQYF,TGCGCCAGCAGCTTGGCAGGCAGGGGAGGTCCAGATACGCAGTATTTT
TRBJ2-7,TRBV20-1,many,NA,CSATRTEEQYF,TGCAGTGCTACGCGGACTGAAGAGCAGTACTTC
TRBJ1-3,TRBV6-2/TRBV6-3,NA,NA,CASAAVVGNTIYF,TGTGCCAGCGCCGCAGTTGTTGGAAACACCATATATTTT
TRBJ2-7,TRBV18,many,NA,CASSPITDRTGEQYF,TGTGCCAGCTCACCCATTACGGATCGGACGGGCGAGCAGTACTTC
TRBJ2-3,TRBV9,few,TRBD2,CASSVGPATSVADTQYF,TGTGCCAGCAGCGTAGGCCCCGCGACTAGCGTGGCAGATACGCAGTATTTT
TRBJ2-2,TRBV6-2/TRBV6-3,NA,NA,CASSYMGADGELFF,TGTGCCAGCAGTTACATGGGGGCTGACGGGGAGCTGTTTTTT
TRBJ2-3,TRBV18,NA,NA,CASSPNPWQGTDTQYF,TGTGCCAGCTCACCCAATCCATGGCAGGGCACAGATACGCAGTATTTT
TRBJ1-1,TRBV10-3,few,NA,CAISDASVAFF,TGTGCCATCAGTGACGCATCCGTGGCTTTCTTT
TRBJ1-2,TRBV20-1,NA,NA,CSAEEDVSSYTF,TGCAGTGCCGAGGAGGACGTATCGAGCTACACCTTC
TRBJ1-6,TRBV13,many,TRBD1,CASSFLDRDSPLHF,TGTGCCAGCAGCTTTCTGGACAGGGATTCACCCCTCCACTTT
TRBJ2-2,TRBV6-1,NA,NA,CAIRQVNTGELFF,TGTGCAATTAGGCAGGTGAACACCGGGGAGCTGTTTTTT
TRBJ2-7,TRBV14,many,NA,CASSQFGASSYEQYF,TGTGCCAGCAGCCAGTTCGGGGCCAGCTCCTACGAGCAGTACTTC
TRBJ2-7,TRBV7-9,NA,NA,CASSPTSLYEQYF,TGTGCCAGCAGCCCGACTTCACTCTACGAGCAGTACTTC
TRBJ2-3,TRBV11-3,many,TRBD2,CASSQPGRTSGRGSTDTQYF,TGTGCCAGCAGCCAGCCGGGTCGGACTAGCGGGAGGGGAAGCACAGATACGCAGTATTTT
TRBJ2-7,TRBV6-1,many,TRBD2,CASSDLSGGAGEQYF,TGTGCCAGCAGTGACTTGAGCGGGGGGGCAGGCGAGCAGTACTTC
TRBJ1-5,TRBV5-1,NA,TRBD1,CASSPTGFGVGNQPQHF,TGCGCCAGCAGCCCGACAGGGTTCGGTGTGGGCAATCAGCCCCAGCATTTT
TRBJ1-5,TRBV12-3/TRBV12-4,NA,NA,CASSLGGSDSNQPQHF,TGTGCCAGCAGTTTAGGGGGCAGCGATAGCAATCAGCCCCAGCATTTT
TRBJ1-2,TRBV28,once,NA,CASSGSRGASYEYTF,TGTGCCAGCAGTGGATCGAGGGGAGCGAGCTATGAATACACCTTC
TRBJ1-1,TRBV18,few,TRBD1,CASSPRDRGTEAFF,TGTGCCAGCTCACCACGGGACAGGGGGACTGAAGCTTTCTTT
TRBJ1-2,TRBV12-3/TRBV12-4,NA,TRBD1,CASSRDRVRGYTF,TGTGCCAGCAGCAGAGACAGGGTTCGGGGCTACACCTTC
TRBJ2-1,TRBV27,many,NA,CASSKPNYNEQFF,TGTGCCAGCAGCAAACCGAACTACAATGAGCAGTTCTTC
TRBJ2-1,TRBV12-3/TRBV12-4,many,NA,CASSFYNEQFF,TGTGCCAGCAGTTTCTACAATGAGCAGTTCTTC
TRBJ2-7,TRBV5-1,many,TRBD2,CASSLGPAGGYEQYF,TGCGCCAGCAGCTTGGGGCCAGCGGGGGGCTACGAGCAGTACTTC
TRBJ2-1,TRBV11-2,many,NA,CASSFSGHDEQFF,TGTGCCAGCAGCTTCAGCGGGCACGATGAGCAGTTCTTC
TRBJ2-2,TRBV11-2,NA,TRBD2,CASSYRLAANTGELFF,TGTGCCAGCAGCTACCGACTAGCTGCCAACACCGGGGAGCTGTTTTTT
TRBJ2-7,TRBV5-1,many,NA,CASSLDYRSGGYEQYF,TGCGCCAGCAGCTTGGATTACAGGTCCGGAGGCTACGAGCAGTACTTC
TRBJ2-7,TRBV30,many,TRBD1,CAWGRPPTGGKGEQYF,TGTGCCTGGGGCAGGCCCCCGACAGGGGGTAAAGGCGAGCAGTACTTC
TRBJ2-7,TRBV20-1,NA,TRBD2,CSASGLEGREQYF,TGCAGTGCCAGTGGACTAGAAGGGCGCGAGCAGTACTTC
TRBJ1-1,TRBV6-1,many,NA,CASRVRTPPGSTEAFF,TGTGCCAGCAGGGTTAGGACCCCCCCGGGGAGCACTGAAGCTTTCTTT
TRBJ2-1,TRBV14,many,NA,CASSQIQRTNEQFF,TGTGCCAGCAGCCAAATCCAGCGGACCAATGAGCAGTTCTTC
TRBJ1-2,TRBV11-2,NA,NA,CASSLEIQGGGNYGYTF,TGTGCCAGCAGCTTAGAAATACAGGGTGGGGGCAACTATGGCTACACCTTC
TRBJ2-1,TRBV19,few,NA,CASSKSRSWDDEQFF,TGTGCCAGTAGTAAATCGCGTAGCTGGGACGATGAGCAGTTCTTC
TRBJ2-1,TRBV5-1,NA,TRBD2,CASSLERLAGVNEQFF,TGCGCCAGCAGCTTGGAACGGCTAGCGGGAGTCAATGAGCAGTTCTTC
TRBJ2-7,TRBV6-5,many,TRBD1,CASSYGTGGFSYEQYF,TGTGCCAGCAGTTATGGGACAGGGGGTTTCTCCTACGAGCAGTACTTC
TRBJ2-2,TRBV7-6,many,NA,CASSGSGLNTGELFF,TGTGCCAGCAGCGGTAGCGGCTTAAACACCGGGGAGCTGTTTTTT
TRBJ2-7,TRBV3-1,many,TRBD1,CASRQGQGVLYF,TGTGCCAGCAGACAGGGACAGGGAGTCCTGTACTTC
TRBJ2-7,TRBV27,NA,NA,CASRSSRDERNYEQYF,TGTGCCAGCAGGAGTAGCAGGGACGAGCGTAACTACGAGCAGTACTTC
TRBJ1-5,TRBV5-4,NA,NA,CASIPGWDQPQHF,TGTGCCAGCATACCTGGATGGGATCAGCCCCAGCATTTT
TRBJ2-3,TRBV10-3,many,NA,CAISRIQGGSTDTQYF,TGTGCCATCAGTCGGATTCAGGGTGGCAGCACAGATACGCAGTATTTT
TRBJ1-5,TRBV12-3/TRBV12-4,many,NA,CASSVGGLNQPQHF,TGTGCCAGCAGTGTGGGGGGTCTAAATCAGCCCCAGCATTTT
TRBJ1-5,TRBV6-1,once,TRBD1,CASSEVNRGGGYEPKHF,TGTGCCAGCAGTGAAGTGAATAGGGGAGGGGGCTATGAGCCCAAGCATTTT
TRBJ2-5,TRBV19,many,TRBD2,CASSPGTGTSGDQETQYF,TGTGCCAGTAGCCCGGGGACCGGGACTAGCGGGGACCAAGAGACCCAGTACTTC